This record concerns one T cell receptor beta chain sequence. This specimen belongs to a study of T cell changes during pregnancy in multiple sclerosis. Germline assignment: CDR1 KGHSH and CDR2 LQKENI. Trimming left V 3 bases short and J 0 bases short, with 15 bases between. This CDR3 is 17 amino acids long. Using immunoSEQ multiplex PCR, the repertoire was profiled, and TCRdb retains in-frame clones only, with some absent. The sample contains around 78,000 clones, roughly nine tenths of which appear only once. The chain links TRBV18 to TRBJ2-1; possibly TRBD1 for D (6 bases). Sequencing used peripheral blood, obtained in the third trimester of pregnancy. The TCR comes from a female donor in good health, enrolled as a control in a pregnancy study. The CDR3 bases are TGTGCCAGCTCACCCATACAGGGAGTATTCTCCTACAATGAGCAGTTCTTC. Translated, it gives CASSPIQGVFSYNEQFF. The whole variable domain, filled in from reference TRBV18 and TRBJ2-1, reads NAGVMQNPRHLVRRRGQEARLRCSPMKGHSHVYWYRQLPEEGLKFMVYLQKENIIDESGMPKERFSAEFPKEGPSILRIQQVVRGDSAAYFCASSPIQGVFSYNEQFFGPGTRLTVL.